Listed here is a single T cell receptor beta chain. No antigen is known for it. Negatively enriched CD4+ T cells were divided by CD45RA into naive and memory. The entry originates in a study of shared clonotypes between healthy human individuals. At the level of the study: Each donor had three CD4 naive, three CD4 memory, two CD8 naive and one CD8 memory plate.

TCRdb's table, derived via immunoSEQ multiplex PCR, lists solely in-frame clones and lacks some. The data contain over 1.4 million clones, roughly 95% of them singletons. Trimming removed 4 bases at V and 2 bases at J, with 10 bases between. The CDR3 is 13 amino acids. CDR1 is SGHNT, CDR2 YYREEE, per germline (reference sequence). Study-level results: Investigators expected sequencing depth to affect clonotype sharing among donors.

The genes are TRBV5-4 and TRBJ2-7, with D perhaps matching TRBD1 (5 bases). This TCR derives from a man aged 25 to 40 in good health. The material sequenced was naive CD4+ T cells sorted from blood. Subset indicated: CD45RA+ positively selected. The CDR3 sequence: CASSRETAYEQYF. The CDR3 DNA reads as TGTGCCAGCAGCCGAGAGACAGCCTACGAGCAGTACTTC.